The 24 T cell receptor beta chains presented below share a single source sample, sequenced in a study of T cells in Graves' hyperthyroidism and ophthalmopathy. RNA transcripts provided the source from which TCR beta CDR3 regions were amplified. Using the HTBI primer set, a first-round RT-PCR was run on the TCR CDR3. MiXCR, applied by TCRdb to the multiplex PCR reads, yields one record per CDR3 protein. The table has about 290,000 distinct CDR3 sequences, less than 15% seen once. Sequencing input: blood. These receptors were obtained from a young woman with Graves' hyperthyroidism that later progressed to Graves' ophthalmopathy.

At least ten counts were recorded for this clonotype. The V and J genes are TRBV27 and TRBJ2-3; D is unresolved. Per germline, CDR1 MNHEY and CDR2 SMNVEV (reference sequence). The CDR3 extends over 17 amino acids. Trimming took off 6 bases at V and 3 bases at J, with 22 bases between the two ends. The CDR3 bases are TGTGCCAGCAGCGCCCTTCCCCTGTCTACAGCTACAGATACGCAGTATTTT. Its protein is CASSALPLSTATDTQYF.

The sample holds a few counts of this clonotype. The conserved closing phenylalanine or tryptophan is absent in this CDR3, likely reflecting a read error. The chain employs TRBV28 and TRBJ2-1; maybe TRBD1 (7 bases). The CDR3 spans 14 residues. Trimming pared 4 bases from V and 8 bases from J, leaving 15 bases between. Looked up from germline, CDR1 is MDHEN and CDR2 is SYDVKM. In DNA form, the CDR3 reads TGTGCCAGCAGTTCAGGGGGGCCTGGGGATGAGCAGTTCCTC. Protein sequence: CASSSGGPGDEQFL.

This clonotype was detected ten times or more. This chain uses TRBV7-3 with TRBJ2-4; 8 bases agree with TRBD1. Germline CDR1 and CDR2: SGHTA and FQGTGA. The CDR3 extends over 15 amino acids. J lost 0 bases, V lost 10 bases, and 8 bases had no gene match. The CDR3 region is CAIPGTGLAKNIQYF. The CDR3 DNA reads as TGTGCCATCCCGGGGACAGGACTAGCCAAAAACATTCAGTACTTC.

There are many counts of this clonotype. The chain carries TRBV28 and TRBJ2-7; TRBD1 aligns across 10 bases. Trimming took 5 bases from V and 4 from J; bases not matched to a gene: 2. CDR3 length: 13 residues. CDR1 is MDHEN and CDR2 is SYDVKM in the germline V gene. The CDR3 coding sequence is TGTGCCAGCAGTACGGACAGGGGGTACGAGCAGTACTTC. Translating it yields CASSTDRGYEQYF.

This clonotype has at least ten counts. The genes are TRBV12-3 or TRBV12-4 and TRBJ2-2; the match to TRBD1 covers 11 bases. This CDR3 region has 14 residues. V shed 5 bases, J shed 7 bases, and the junction held 3 bases outside the gene matches. CDR3 DNA: TGTGCCAGCAGTAGGACAGGGGGCGGCGGGGAGCTGTTTTTT. Encoded protein: CASSRTGGGGELFF.

This clonotype appeared many times. At one end, the junction sequence differs from germline, possibly due to a read error. The chain recombines TRBV18 with TRBJ1-2; the D is unclear. Germline V CDR1 and CDR2: KGHSH, LQKENI. The CDR3 spans 12 residues. CDR3 bases: TGTGCCAGCTCAGATACTAATTATGGCTACACCTTC. This gives the protein CASSDTNYGYTF.

The V gene is TRBV4-3, the J gene TRBJ2-3; perhaps TRBD1 as D (6 bases). V lost 0 bases to trimming and J lost 4 bases, with 23 bases between them. The CDR3 has 19 residues. Germline V CDR1 and CDR2: LGHNA, YSLEER. DNA for the CDR3: TGCGCCAGCAGCCAAGATCCCCTCAAGATGGTCAGGGGATCAGATACGCAGTATTTT. Its protein is CASSQDPLKMVRGSDTQYF.

This clonotype was counted ten times or more. The V and J genes are TRBV6-2 or TRBV6-3 and TRBJ2-3; D uncertain. Per germline, CDR1 MNHEY and CDR2 SVGEGT. The ends were cut back, 10 bases at V and 4 bases at J, with 9 bases in the middle. The CDR3 spans 11 residues. CDR3 region: CATRRADTQYF. CDR3 bases: TGTGCCACCCGAAGGGCAGATACGCAGTATTTT.

This clonotype was detected only a few times. A much larger clone lies one base from this, so it may be a read error. The rearrangement joins TRBV2 to TRBJ2-1; D is undetermined. V lost 9 bases and J lost 6, with 15 bases in between. Germline lookup yields CDR1 SNHLY and CDR2 FYNNEI. The CDR3 consists of 13 residues. CDR3 nucleotides: TGTGCCAGAAAAGGGCAGTCCCGCAATGAGCAGTTCTTC. Protein product: CARKGQSRNEQFF.

This clonotype is medium-sized by share. This rearrangement joins TRBV12-3 or TRBV12-4 to TRBJ1-1; D is unresolved. The CDR3 sequence is 13 residues long. Trimming removed 2 bases at V and 1 base at J, with 5 bases between. The CDR3 sequence: CASSLQQNTEAFF. The DNA of the CDR3 is TGTGCCAGCAGTTTACAGCAGAACACTGAAGCTTTCTTT.

This clonotype was detected ten times or more. The V call is TRBV10-2, the J call TRBJ1-1, with no clear D. Deletions cut 3 bases from V and 6 bases from J, with 14 bases between. Germline loops: CDR1 WSHSY, CDR2 SAAADI. This CDR3 is 14 amino acids long. DNA of the CDR3: TGCGCCAGCAGTGATGACCTGGGGTTGGCTGAAGCTTTCTTT. Protein sequence: CASSDDLGLAEAFF.

This clonotype was observed a few times. The rearrangement uses TRBV7-8 and TRBJ2-6; perhaps D is TRBD1 or TRBD2 (6 bases each). Trimming cost V 5 bases and J 0 bases, with 14 bases left between them. The CDR3 is 17 residues long. Germline CDR1 SGHVS, CDR2 FQNEAQ. CDR3 in DNA: TGTGCCAGCAGCCCAACGGGGGCCCTCTCTGGGGCCAACGTCCTGACTTTC. It translates to CASSPTGALSGANVLTF. Using reference TRBV7-8 and TRBJ2-6 for the parts outside the CDR3, the full variable domain is GAGVSQSPRYKVAKRGQDVALRCDPISGHVSLFWYQQALGQGPEFLTYFQNEAQLDKSGLPSDRFFAERPEGSVSTLKIQRTQQEDSAVYLCASSPTGALSGANVLTFGAGSRLTVL.

Ten or more counts support this clonotype. J is TRBJ2-1 and V is TRBV2; D not certain. CDR1 and CDR2 from the germline V gene are SNHLY and FYNNEI. Trimming cost V 5 bases and J 5 bases, with 19 bases left between them. The CDR3 spans 16 residues. CDR3 DNA sequence: TGTGCCAGCAGTCGGTCGAACCCCGCTAACAACAATGAGCAGTTCTTC. Translating gives CASSRSNPANNNEQFF.

A remark on this clonotype: This likely comes from a read error, as the CDR3 has no conserved phenylalanine or tryptophan at its end. No DNA is shown, since the ends of the CDR3 on it are uncertain; the CDR3 is the one TCRdb lists. The V and J genes are TRBV29-1 and TRBJ2-5. Germline values: CDR1 SQVTM, CDR2 ANQGSEA. Inclusive of both ends, the CDR3 amounts to 12 amino acids. CDR3 residues: CSVINNEETQYL.

This clonotype has only a few counts. A much larger clone lies a single base off, so this may be a read error. The genes are TRBV12-3 or TRBV12-4 and TRBJ1-1, with 10 bases that match TRBD1. The CDR3 contains 13 residues. Trimming removed 11 bases from V and 4 bases from J; junction bases left unmatched: 7. CDR3 protein: CAADRGLGTEAFF. The CDR3 DNA reads TGTGCCGCCGACAGGGGGCTGGGCACTGAAGCTTTCTTT.

This clonotype was observed many times. The chain combines TRBV27 with TRBJ2-1; D is undetermined. CDR1 is MNHEY, CDR2 SMNVEV, per germline (reference sequence). V was trimmed by 2 bases and J by 0 bases, leaving 5 bases between them. There are 14 residues in the CDR3. The CDR3 DNA is TGTGCCAGCAGTTTAGCGGTCTCCTACAATGAGCAGTTCTTC. This encodes CASSLAVSYNEQFF.

V gene TRBV5-4 combines with J gene TRBJ2-5; no firm D call. This CDR3 is built from 13 residues. Germline V gene data show CDR1 as SGHNT and CDR2 as YYREEE (reference sequence). V dropped 1 base and J dropped 1 base, with 5 bases sitting between them. The CDR3 loop reads CASSLKLQETQYF. CDR3 coding DNA: TGTGCCAGCAGCTTGAAACTCCAAGAGACCCAGTACTTC.

The sample holds many counts of this clonotype. The CDR3 DNA is TGCGCCAGCAGCTTGGGTGGTCCGAATGAGCAGTTCTTC. Protein: CASSLGGPNEQFF. The chain employs TRBV5-1 and TRBJ2-1, with D hard to call. This CDR3 has 13 residues. Germline values: CDR1 SGHRS, CDR2 YFSETQ. V shed 0 bases and J shed 7 bases, with 8 bases lying between them.

Many counts were recorded for this clonotype. V is TRBV7-9 and J is TRBJ2-2; TRBD2 aligns across 11 bases. Germline values: CDR1 SEHNR, CDR2 FQNEAQ (reference sequence). The CDR3 spans 16 residues. The ends lost 5 bases at V and 3 bases at J; junction bases unmatched: 5. The CDR3 loop reads CASSRTSGSYTGELFF. The CDR3 DNA reads as TGTGCCAGCAGCCGCACTAGCGGGAGTTACACCGGGGAGCTGTTTTTT. Based on the CDR3 plus reference TRBV7-9 and TRBJ2-2, the full variable domain is DTGVSQNPRHKITKRGQNVTFRCDPISEHNRLYWYRQTLGQGPEFLTYFQNEAQLEKSRLLSDRFSAERPKGSFSTLEIQRTEQGDSAMYLCASSRTSGSYTGELFFGEGSRLTVL.

This clonotype was detected ten times or more. The chain combines TRBV18 with TRBJ2-7; D unresolved. Germline assignment: CDR1 KGHSH and CDR2 LQKENI. The CDR3 covers 13 residues. V was pared by 6 bases and J by 0 bases, with 9 bases between. The CDR3 sequence: CASSSWASYEQYF. In nucleotides, the CDR3 is TGTGCCAGCTCCAGCTGGGCCTCCTACGAGCAGTACTTC.

V gene TRBV4-3 combines with J gene TRBJ2-5, with a possible D match to TRBD2 (7 bases). Trimming left V 3 bases short and J 4 bases short, with 15 bases between. From germline, CDR1 is LGHNA and CDR2 YSLEER. The CDR3 is made up of 15 amino acids. This chain's CDR3 is CASSHIRGAGETQYF. The CDR3 nucleotides are TGCGCCAGCAGCCACATCCGGGGGGCTGGAGAGACCCAGTACTTC.

This clonotype was observed at least ten times. J is TRBJ1-1 and V is TRBV4-1; D is perhaps TRBD1 (5 bases). CDR3 length equals 15 residues. Germline-derived CDR1 and CDR2 are MGHRA and YSYEKL. Trimming stripped 1 base from V and 6 bases from J, with 15 bases between. The CDR3 here is CASSQVVQGSAEAFF. For the CDR3, the DNA is TGCGCCAGCAGCCAAGTAGTTCAGGGTAGCGCTGAAGCTTTCTTT.

This clonotype appeared many times. This sequence joins TRBV6-1 and TRBJ2-1, with D possibly matching TRBD1 (6 bases). Germline CDR1 is MNHNS and CDR2 is SASEGT. Trimming took off 5 bases at V and 2 bases at J, with 13 bases between the two ends. CDR3 size: 15 residues. CDR3 nucleotide sequence: TGTGCCAGCAGTCAGGACAGCAGTACCTACAATGAGCAGTTCTTC. This sequence encodes CASSQDSSTYNEQFF.

This clonotype came up many times. V is TRBV18 and J is TRBJ2-5; no reliable D call. V lost 0 bases, J lost 2 bases, and 7 bases lay in between. Germline values: CDR1 KGHSH, CDR2 LQKENI. This CDR3 has 14 residues. DNA of the CDR3: TGTGCCAGCTCACCACCGAATAAACAAGAGACCCAGTACTTC. Translated: CASSPPNKQETQYF.